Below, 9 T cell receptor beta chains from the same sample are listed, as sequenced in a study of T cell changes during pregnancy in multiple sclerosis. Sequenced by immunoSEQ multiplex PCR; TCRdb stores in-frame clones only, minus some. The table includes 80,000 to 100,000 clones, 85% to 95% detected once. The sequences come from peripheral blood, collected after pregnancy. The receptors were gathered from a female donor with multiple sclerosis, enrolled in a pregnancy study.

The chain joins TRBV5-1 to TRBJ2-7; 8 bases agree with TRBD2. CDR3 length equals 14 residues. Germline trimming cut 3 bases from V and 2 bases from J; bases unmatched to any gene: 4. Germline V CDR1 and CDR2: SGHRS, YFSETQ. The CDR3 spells CASSSGGGTYEQYF. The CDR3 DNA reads TGCGCCAGCAGCTCGGGCGGGGGGACCTACGAGCAGTACTTC.

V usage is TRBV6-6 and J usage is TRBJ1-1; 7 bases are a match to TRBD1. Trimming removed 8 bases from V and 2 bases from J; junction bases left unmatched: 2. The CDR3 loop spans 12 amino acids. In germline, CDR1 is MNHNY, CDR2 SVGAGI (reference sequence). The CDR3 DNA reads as TGTGCCAGCGGGACAGCCAACACTGAAGCTTTCTTT. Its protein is CASGTANTEAFF.

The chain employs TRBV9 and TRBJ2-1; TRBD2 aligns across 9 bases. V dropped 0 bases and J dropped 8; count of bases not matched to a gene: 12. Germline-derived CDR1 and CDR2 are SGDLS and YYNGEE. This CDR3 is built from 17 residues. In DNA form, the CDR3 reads TGTGCCAGCAGCGTAGTGGGCGGGAGGGCCAGTGCGGATGAGCAGTTCTTC. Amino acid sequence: CASSVVGGRASADEQFF. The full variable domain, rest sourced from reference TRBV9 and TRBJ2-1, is DSGVTQTPKHLITATGQRVTLRCSPRSGDLSVYWYQQSLDQGLQFLIQYYNGEERAKGNILERFSAQQFPDLHSELNLSSLELGDSALYFCASSVVGGRASADEQFFGPGTRLTVL.

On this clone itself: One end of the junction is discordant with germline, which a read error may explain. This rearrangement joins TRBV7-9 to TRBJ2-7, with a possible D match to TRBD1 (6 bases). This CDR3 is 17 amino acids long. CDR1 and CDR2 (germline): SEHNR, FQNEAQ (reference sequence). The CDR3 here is CASSKKGPQGLSDEQYF. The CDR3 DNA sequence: TGTGCCAGCAGCAAAAAGGGCCCACAGGGCCTCTCCGACGAGCAGTACTTC.

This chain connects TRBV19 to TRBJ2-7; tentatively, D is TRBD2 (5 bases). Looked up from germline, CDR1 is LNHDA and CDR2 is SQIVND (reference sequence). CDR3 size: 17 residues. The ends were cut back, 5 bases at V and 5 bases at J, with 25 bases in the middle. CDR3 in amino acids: CASSSSPLRDMEDEQYF. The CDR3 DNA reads TGTGCCAGTAGTTCGTCCCCTCTCCGGGATATGGAGGACGAGCAGTACTTC.

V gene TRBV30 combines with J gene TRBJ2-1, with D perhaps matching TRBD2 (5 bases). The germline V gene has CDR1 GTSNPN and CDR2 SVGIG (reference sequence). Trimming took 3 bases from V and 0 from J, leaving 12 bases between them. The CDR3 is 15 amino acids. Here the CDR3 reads CAWRGGGLSYNEQFF. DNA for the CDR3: TGTGCCTGGAGAGGTGGAGGACTCTCCTACAATGAGCAGTTCTTC.

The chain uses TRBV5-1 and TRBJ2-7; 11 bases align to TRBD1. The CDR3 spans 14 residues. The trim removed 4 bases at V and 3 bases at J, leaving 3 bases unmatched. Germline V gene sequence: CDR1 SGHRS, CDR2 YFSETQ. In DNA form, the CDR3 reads TGCGCCAGCAGCGCCGGGACAGGGGGCTACGAGCAGTACTTC. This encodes CASSAGTGGYEQYF.

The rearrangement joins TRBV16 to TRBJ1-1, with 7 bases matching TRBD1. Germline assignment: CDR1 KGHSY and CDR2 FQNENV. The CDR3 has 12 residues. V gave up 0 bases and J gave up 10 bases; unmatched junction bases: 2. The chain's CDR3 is CASSQSTGAAFF. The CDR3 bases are TGTGCCAGCAGCCAATCCACAGGGGCAGCTTTCTTT.

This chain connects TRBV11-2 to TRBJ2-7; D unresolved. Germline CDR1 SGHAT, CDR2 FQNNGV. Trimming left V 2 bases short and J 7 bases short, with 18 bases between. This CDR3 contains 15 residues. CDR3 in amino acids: CASSLLGGPKIEQYF. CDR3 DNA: TGTGCCAGCAGCTTACTTGGCGGTCCCAAGATTGAGCAGTACTTC.